The 26 T cell receptor beta chains in this list originate from one sample, sequenced in a study of T cells in Graves' hyperthyroidism and ophthalmopathy. TCR beta CDR3 sequences were amplified from RNA transcripts. The HTBI primer set was used in a first-round RT-PCR of the TCR CDR3. TCRdb called the multiplex PCR reads again in MiXCR, with one record for every CDR3 protein. In the table there are fewer than 600,000 distinct CDR3 sequences, 14% of which are singletons. Sequenced material: blood. These receptors all stem from a woman between 18 and 29 years old with Graves' hyperthyroidism.

The chain employs TRBV5-1 and TRBJ2-3, with 7 bases matching TRBD2. The germline V gene encodes CDR1 SGHRS and CDR2 YFSETQ. The CDR3 length is 15 residues. V shed 1 base and J 1 base; nucleotides not matched to a gene: 3. The CDR3 DNA reads as TGCGCCAGCAGCTTGCGGGAGGACGGCACAGATACGCAGTATTTT. This gives the protein CASSLREDGTDTQYF.

Only a few counts were recorded for this clonotype. The gene calls are TRBV7-9 and TRBJ2-3, with no clear D. The germline V gene encodes CDR1 SEHNR and CDR2 FQNEAQ (reference sequence). The CDR3 spans 15 residues. Trimming shortened V by 1 base and J by 4 bases, and 12 bases separated the two germline ends. The CDR3 spells CASSLEVVASDTQYF. Here the CDR3 DNA reads TGTGCCAGCAGCTTAGAGGTGGTAGCTTCAGATACGCAGTATTTT.

This clonotype was counted a few times. The V and J genes are TRBV20-1 and TRBJ1-1; D is uncertain. Germline V lookup: CDR1 DFQATT, CDR2 SNEGSKA (reference sequence). This CDR3 has 13 amino acids. V was clipped by 1 base and J by 2 bases, with 8 bases between them. CDR3 coding DNA: TGCAGTGCTAGAGTTAGACCCAACACTGAAGCTTTCTTT. Its translation is CSARVRPNTEAFF.

The table lists this clonotype with many counts. The gene calls are TRBV6-5 and TRBJ2-7, with 8 bases fitting TRBD1. This CDR3 contains 14 residues. J was trimmed by 5 bases and V by 6 bases; bases with no gene match: 9. Germline lookup yields CDR1 MNHEY and CDR2 SVGAGI. CDR3 protein: CASRHRGTVDEQYF. As DNA, the CDR3 is TGTGCCAGCAGGCACAGGGGGACCGTGGACGAGCAGTACTTC.

In its sample, this clonotype was seen many times. This chain joins TRBV7-2 and TRBJ2-6; TRBD2 matches at 14 bases. CDR3 size: 20 residues. The germline CDR1 and CDR2 sequences are SGHTA and FQGNSA. Trimming removed 4 bases from V and 2 bases from J; junction bases left unmatched: 10. For the CDR3, the DNA is TGTGCCAGCAGCTCCCGCCTGGGACTAGCGGGAGAGGCTGGGGCCAACGTCCTGACTTTC. Its translation is CASSSRLGLAGEAGANVLTF.

This clonotype came up a few times. J is TRBJ2-1 and V is TRBV9, with unresolved D. Germline V lookup: CDR1 SGDLS, CDR2 YYNGEE. The CDR3 runs to 16 residues. V dropped 4 bases and J dropped 0 bases, with 14 bases sitting between them. In nucleotides, the CDR3 is TGTGCCAGCAGCCTCGACGGTGAGAGCTCCTACAATGAGCAGTTCTTC. Translating gives CASSLDGESSYNEQFF.

At least ten counts were recorded for this clonotype. The rearrangement joins TRBV9 to TRBJ1-5; 7 nucleotides match TRBD1. The CDR3 is made up of 15 amino acids. Germline V CDR1 and CDR2: SGDLS, YYNGEE. V was pared by 4 bases and J by 6 bases, with 10 bases of the junction left unmatched. The CDR3 nucleotides read TGTGCCAGCAGCCCAGGGGGGTACTTGGGTCAGCCCCAGCATTTT. It encodes CASSPGGYLGQPQHF.

This clonotype was counted ten times or more. The rearrangement links TRBV3-1 to TRBJ2-3; 8 nucleotides agree with TRBD1. Losses at the gene ends were 3 bases for V and 6 bases for J; bases not matched to a gene: 5. CDR3 length: 14 amino acids. The V gene's germline CDR1 is LGHDT and CDR2 YNNKEL (reference sequence). The CDR3 DNA is TGTGCCAGCAGCCAGGACAGGGTCAGCGATACGCAGTATTTT. This codes for CASSQDRVSDTQYF.

This clonotype was seen ten or more times. The chain couples TRBV11-3 to TRBJ2-1, with D possibly being TRBD2 (6 bases). The CDR3 runs to 14 residues. Germline lookup yields CDR1 SGHNT and CDR2 YENEEA. V was shortened by 5 bases and J by 5 bases, with 13 bases between the two germline ends. The CDR3 nucleotides read TGTGCCAGCAGCCTCGGGGGAAATAACAATGAGCAGTTCTTC. Residues: CASSLGGNNNEQFF.

This clonotype was observed a handful of times. This chain links TRBV18 with TRBJ1-1; TRBD1 matches at 8 bases. The CDR3 is 15 amino acids. V lost 6 bases to trimming and J lost 3 bases; unmatched junction nucleotides: 9. The germline V gene has CDR1 KGHSH and CDR2 LQKENI. CDR3 DNA: TGTGCCAGCTCCCCCCGACAGGGGTACTACACTGAAGCTTTCTTT. It yields the protein CASSPRQGYYTEAFF.

The chain is built from TRBV18 and TRBJ1-2; TRBD1 aligns across 7 bases. Germline trimming cut 2 bases from V and 8 bases from J; bases unmatched to any gene: 11. CDR1 KGHSH and CDR2 LQKENI come from the germline V gene. This CDR3 region has 15 residues. CDR3 sequence (DNA): TGTGCCAGCTCACCAGGGACAGCCGCGAGCGGCGGCTACACCTTC. It encodes CASSPGTAASGGYTF.

The V and J genes are TRBV5-1 and TRBJ2-4, with 8 bases that match TRBD2. With 4 bases clipped from V and 3 bases from J, the junction kept 3 bases outside the gene matches. In germline, CDR1 is SGHRS, CDR2 YFSETQ. This CDR3 is built from 14 residues. The CDR3 DNA is TGCGCCAGCAGCGCCGGGACTAGCAAAAACATTCAGTACTTC. Encoded protein: CASSAGTSKNIQYF.

This clonotype was counted at least ten times. The V gene is TRBV2, the J gene TRBJ1-5; 8 positions match TRBD1. With V trimmed by 2 bases and J by 5 bases, 5 bases remained unmatched. The CDR3 runs to 15 residues. Germline-derived CDR1 and CDR2 are SNHLY and FYNNEI. The CDR3 DNA reads TGTGCCAGCAGTGAAAGGGTCAGGGGGCATCAGCCCCAGCATTTT. Its protein product is CASSERVRGHQPQHF.

This clonotype was recorded a few times. This chain uses TRBV6-1 with TRBJ2-3; 9 nucleotides agree with TRBD1. The CDR3 totals 16 residues. V shed 7 bases and J 2 bases; nucleotides not matched to a gene: 10. The germline V gene encodes CDR1 MNHNS and CDR2 SASEGT. CDR3 residues: CASTSRRQGVTDTQYF. DNA of the CDR3: TGTGCCAGCACCTCACGCCGACAGGGGGTCACAGATACGCAGTATTTT.

This clonotype was found a few times. The chain couples TRBV6-2 or TRBV6-3 to TRBJ1-1, with TRBD1 matching over 8 bases. With 6 bases clipped from V and 0 bases from J, the junction kept 6 bases outside the gene matches. This CDR3 is built from 15 residues. Germline V gene lookup returns CDR1 MNHEY and CDR2 SVGEGT. The CDR3 loop reads CASRPGDRLNTEAFF. CDR3 coding DNA: TGTGCCAGCAGGCCAGGGGACAGGTTGAACACTGAAGCTTTCTTT.

The sample holds a few counts of this clonotype. The V and J genes are TRBV4-1 and TRBJ2-2, with D uncertain. Trimming removed 0 bases at V and 5 bases at J, with 7 bases between. Germline CDR1 reads MGHRA; CDR2 reads YSYEKL. This CDR3 spans 14 amino acids. CDR3 DNA sequence: TGCGCCAGCAGCCAAGAGCCCAGGACCGGGGAGCTGTTTTTT. Translated, it gives CASSQEPRTGELFF.

This clonotype was counted ten times or more. This rearrangement joins TRBV7-8 to TRBJ1-3; possibly TRBD1 for D (6 bases). V was shortened by 3 bases and J by 0 bases, with 12 bases between the two germline ends. The CDR3 totals 16 residues. Germline V gives CDR1 SGHVS, CDR2 FQNEAQ. The CDR3 region has the DNA TGTGCCAGCAGCTTTAGGGGGTCAAGCTCTGGAAACACCATATATTTT. It encodes CASSFRGSSSGNTIYF.

This clonotype was counted at least ten times. CDR3 coding DNA: TGTGCCAGCAGCTTAGAAGCAGGGGGCGTTGAGACCCAGTACTTC. Its protein product is CASSLEAGGVETQYF. This chain links TRBV7-9 with TRBJ2-5; 8 positions match TRBD1. The germline gives CDR1 SEHNR, CDR2 FQNEAQ (reference sequence). The CDR3 runs to 15 residues. Trimming removed 1 base from V and 5 bases from J; junction bases left unmatched: 6.

This clonotype was recorded at least ten times. This chain connects TRBV12-3 or TRBV12-4 to TRBJ2-1; D is tentatively TRBD1 or TRBD2 (5 bases each). V lost 7 bases, J lost 6 bases, and 22 bases lay in between. The CDR3 totals 16 residues. In DNA, the CDR3 is TGTGCCAGCATCTCCCAGCTTTGGGGGTCCCTCAATGAGCAGTTCTTC. It encodes CASISQLWGSLNEQFF.

Ten or more counts support this clonotype. The rearrangement uses TRBV18 and TRBJ2-5; tentative D call: TRBD2 (5 bases). This CDR3 region has 13 residues. Germline CDR1 is KGHSH and CDR2 is LQKENI. V lost 3 bases and J lost 5, with 10 bases in between. CDR3 in amino acids: CASSPSGRETQYF. CDR3 DNA: TGTGCCAGCTCACCGAGCGGCAGGGAGACCCAGTACTTC.

This clonotype was recorded at least ten times. The chain is built from TRBV13 and TRBJ2-7; D ambiguous. The CDR3 has 11 residues. The ends were cut back, 0 bases at V and 6 bases at J, with 3 bases in the middle. Germline V CDR1 and CDR2: PRHDT, FYEKMQ (reference sequence). The CDR3 bases are TGTGCCAGCAGCTTAGGCAGCGAGCAGTACTTC. Encoded protein: CASSLGSEQYF.

A few counts support this clonotype. This chain joins TRBV4-1 and TRBJ1-4; D remains ambiguous. Germline V lookup: CDR1 MGHRA, CDR2 YSYEKL. The CDR3 is 15 amino acids. V dropped 1 base and J dropped 8 bases, with 14 bases sitting between them. This chain's CDR3 is CASSQGDNRWEKLFF. The DNA of the CDR3 is TGCGCCAGCAGCCAAGGAGATAACCGGTGGGAAAAACTGTTTTTT.

This clonotype was seen at least ten times. V and J are TRBV14 and TRBJ2-5; no definite D call. This CDR3 has 15 amino acids. Germline V gives CDR1 SGHDN, CDR2 FVKESK. The V end lost 1 base, the J end lost 4 bases, and 13 bases lay between the germline ends. The CDR3: CASSQAGPRGETQYF. Written as DNA, the CDR3 is TGTGCCAGCAGCCAAGCGGGCCCGAGAGGAGAGACCCAGTACTTC.

This clonotype appeared a few times. The chain carries TRBV9 and TRBJ2-1; D uncertain. Trimming pared 4 bases from V and 8 bases from J, leaving 10 bases between. The length of the CDR3 is 12 residues. CDR1 and CDR2 from the germline V gene are SGDLS and YYNGEE. CDR3 loop: CASSYRRYEQFF. The CDR3 DNA is TGTGCCAGCAGCTATAGGCGTTATGAGCAGTTCTTC.

This chain connects TRBV11-1 to TRBJ1-5, with D possibly matching TRBD1 (5 bases). In germline, CDR1 is SGHAT, CDR2 FQDESV (reference sequence). The V and J ends lost 1 base and 5 bases respectively, with 12 bases between them. This CDR3 region has 15 residues. In nucleotides, the CDR3 is TGTGCCAGCAGCTTAGTTCCAGGGAGGGATCAGCCCCAGCATTTT. Encoded protein: CASSLVPGRDQPQHF.

V gene TRBV5-1 combines with J gene TRBJ2-2; tentative D call: TRBD2 (6 bases). CDR1 and CDR2 (germline): SGHRS, YFSETQ. CDR3 size: 17 residues. The germline V and J ends were trimmed by 1 base and 2 bases, with 15 bases remaining between them. The CDR3 DNA reads as TGCGCCAGCAGCTTGAGAGGGGCTAGCGCCAACACCGGGGAGCTGTTTTTT. Amino acid sequence: CASSLRGASANTGELFF.